These 21 T cell receptor beta chains were all obtained from the same sample, sequenced in a study of CD8 T cells in ankylosing spondylitis. One entry per CDR3 protein results from TCRdb running MiXCR on the 5' RACE reads. The data contain 200,000 to 250,000 distinct CDR3 sequences, about 7% of them seen just once; the ten biggest clones take up approximately 15%. These TCRs' antigens remain unknown. Notes on the study in general: Eight highly homologous variants made up a TCR beta motif, and this motif appeared characteristic of ankylosing spondylitis blood.

What was sequenced was blood, either unsorted or a sorted T cell fraction (not recorded which). These TCRs come from a male donor with ankylosing spondylitis.

This clonotype has ten or more counts. The rearrangement links TRBV24-1 to TRBJ2-3; 12 bases are a match to TRBD2. This CDR3 has 17 amino acids. Germline lookup yields CDR1 KGHDR and CDR2 SFDVKD. With 2 bases clipped from V and 0 bases from J, the junction kept 2 bases outside the gene matches. The CDR3 is CATSDWTSGESTDTQYF. CDR3 in DNA: TGTGCCACCAGTGATTGGACTAGCGGGGAAAGCACAGATACGCAGTATTTT.

The sample holds many counts of this clonotype. The chain couples TRBV29-1 to TRBJ2-6; D gene ambiguous. Germline V gene sequence: CDR1 SQVTM, CDR2 ANQGSEA. The CDR3 is 14 amino acids. V was pared by 6 bases and J by 4 bases, with 13 bases between. The CDR3 reads CSVLGLWGANVLTF. In DNA form, the CDR3 reads TGCAGCGTCCTCGGCCTCTGGGGGGCCAACGTCCTGACTTTC.

This clonotype has ten or more counts. V usage is TRBV12-3 or TRBV12-4 and J usage is TRBJ1-3; D unclear. The CDR3 runs 15 residues. V lost 5 bases and J lost 2, with 13 bases in between. For the CDR3, the DNA is TGTGCCAGCAGTAATCTAAAATGGCCTGGAAACACCATATATTTT. Protein: CASSNLKWPGNTIYF.

This clonotype appeared many times. The chain uses TRBV4-1 and TRBJ2-1; 7 nucleotides line up with TRBD1. The ends lost 4 bases at V and 4 bases at J; junction bases unmatched: 13. Germline V lookup: CDR1 MGHRA, CDR2 YSYEKL. The CDR3 runs to 17 residues. The CDR3, as DNA: TGCGCCAGCAGCCTCCCCTTGGGACACAGGGGATACAATGAGCAGTTCTTC. Its protein product is CASSLPLGHRGYNEQFF.

This clonotype was detected ten times or more. V gene TRBV7-9 combines with J gene TRBJ1-5; D gene ambiguous. The CDR3 spans 12 residues. V was pared by 5 bases and J by 6 bases, with 8 bases between. Germline values: CDR1 SEHNR, CDR2 FQNEAQ (reference sequence). CDR3 amino acids: CASSQMFQPQHF. In DNA form, the CDR3 reads TGTGCCAGCAGCCAAATGTTTCAGCCCCAGCATTTT. Supplemented by reference TRBV7-9 and TRBJ1-5, the full variable domain reads DTGVSQNPRHKITKRGQNVTFRCDPISEHNRLYWYRQTLGQGPEFLTYFQNEAQLEKSRLLSDRFSAERPKGSFSTLEIQRTEQGDSAMYLCASSQMFQPQHFGDGTRLSIL.

The chain employs TRBV4-1 and TRBJ2-1, with TRBD2 matching over 14 bases. V was pared by 4 bases and J by 8 bases, with 7 bases of the junction left unmatched. CDR3 length: 16 amino acids. From germline, CDR1 is MGHRA and CDR2 YSYEKL. The CDR3 protein is CASSLRLAGGPDEQFF. Here the CDR3 DNA reads TGCGCCAGCAGCCTGAGACTAGCGGGGGGGCCCGATGAGCAGTTCTTC.

J is TRBJ1-2 and V is TRBV18; the D gene is possibly TRBD1 (6 bases). The V end lost 3 bases, the J end lost 3 bases, and 11 bases lay between the germline ends. This CDR3 is 14 amino acids long. CDR1 KGHSH and CDR2 LQKENI come from the germline V gene. The CDR3 sequence: CASSPDSSYYGYTF. DNA for the CDR3: TGTGCCAGCTCACCGGACAGTTCTTACTATGGCTACACCTTC.

In its sample, this clonotype was seen many times. The chain carries TRBV12-3 or TRBV12-4 and TRBJ2-3; 9 bases are shared with TRBD1. The CDR3 spans 15 residues. V gave up 6 bases and J gave up 5 bases; unmatched junction bases: 9. CDR3 amino acids: CASSYTGGERDTQYF. The CDR3 bases are TGTGCCAGCAGCTATACAGGGGGCGAAAGAGATACGCAGTATTTT.

This clonotype was found many times. The V call is TRBV27, the J call TRBJ1-2, with a possible D match to TRBD1 (6 bases). Trimming removed 8 bases from V and 7 bases from J, with 20 bases in between. The CDR3 runs to 14 residues. Looked up from germline, CDR1 is MNHEY and CDR2 is SMNVEV (reference sequence). CDR3 DNA sequence: TGTGCCAGCGGCGAAACAGGGTATATGGCTGGCTACACCTTC. Translating it yields CASGETGYMAGYTF.

This clonotype was picked up many times. The chain carries TRBV4-3 and TRBJ1-3; 8 bases match TRBD1. CDR1 LGHNA and CDR2 YSLEER come from the germline V gene. There are 18 residues in the CDR3. With V trimmed by 0 bases and J by 1 base, 8 bases remained unmatched. The chain's CDR3 is CASSQDRWQGASGNTIYF. The DNA for the CDR3 is TGCGCCAGCAGCCAAGATAGGTGGCAGGGGGCTTCTGGAAACACCATATATTTT.

V is TRBV7-2 and J is TRBJ2-7; a possible D gene is TRBD1 (5 bases). Germline assignment: CDR1 SGHTA and CDR2 FQGNSA. This CDR3 region has 14 residues. V was clipped by 3 bases and J by 5 bases, with 14 bases between them. The CDR3 DNA sequence: TGTGCCAGCAGCTTGGCAGGGAAGGTACACGAGCAGTACTTC. Protein product: CASSLAGKVHEQYF.

This clonotype was seen repeatedly, ten times or more. The genes are TRBV6-5 and TRBJ2-7, with TRBD2 identical over 7 bases. The CDR3 has 16 residues. Trimming removed 0 bases from V and 0 bases from J; junction bases left unmatched: 5. In germline, CDR1 is MNHEY, CDR2 SVGAGI. The CDR3 region is CASSYSAGESSYEQYF. The CDR3 DNA reads as TGTGCCAGCAGTTACTCGGCGGGGGAGAGCTCCTACGAGCAGTACTTC.

V and J are TRBV20-1 and TRBJ2-5; the match to TRBD2 covers 10 bases. V lost 6 bases and J lost 5; bases outside the gene matches: 6. The CDR3 loop spans 13 amino acids. In germline, CDR1 is DFQATT, CDR2 SNEGSKA (reference sequence). This CDR3 is CSAPAGGRETQYF. CDR3 nucleotides: TGCAGTGCCCCAGCGGGAGGGCGGGAGACCCAGTACTTC.

V usage is TRBV5-6 and J usage is TRBJ2-7, with a tentative D call TRBD2 (5 bases). V shed 8 bases and J shed 0 bases, with 15 bases lying between them. The CDR3 is 14 residues long. Germline values: CDR1 SGHDT, CDR2 YYEEEE. The CDR3 here is CARGDGLFSYEQYF. In DNA, the CDR3 is TGTGCCAGGGGAGACGGGCTCTTCTCCTACGAGCAGTACTTC.

Concerning this clonotype itself: Being one base from a much bigger clone, this may be a read error. The V call is TRBV2, the J call TRBJ2-1, with D uncertain. From germline, CDR1 is SNHLY and CDR2 FYNNEI. This CDR3 is built from 10 residues. Trimming shortened V by 8 bases and J by 7 bases, and 6 bases separated the two germline ends. The CDR3 nucleotides read TGTGCCAGCGGCTTAAATGAGCAGTTCTTC. Its translation is CASGLNEQFF.

This clonotype was picked up many times. The chain recombines TRBV5-1 with TRBJ2-7; the D is unclear. The CDR3 sequence is 12 residues long. Germline-derived CDR1 and CDR2 are SGHRS and YFSETQ. The V gene lost 7 bases and the J gene lost 2 bases, with 10 bases spanning the gap. The CDR3 reads CASFDATYEQYF. The CDR3 DNA reads as TGCGCCAGCTTTGACGCCACCTACGAGCAGTACTTC.

This clonotype was observed at least ten times. The V call is TRBV11-3, the J call TRBJ2-1, with D unresolved. Germline assignment: CDR1 SGHNT and CDR2 YENEEA. The ends were cut back, 0 bases at V and 1 base at J, with 10 bases in the middle. The CDR3 spans 16 residues. In DNA form, the CDR3 reads TGTGCCAGCAGCTTAGAAGGGTCAACTTCCTACAATGAGCAGTTCTTC. This encodes CASSLEGSTSYNEQFF.

As to this clonotype: This clone may be a read error of a much larger clone one base away. V and J are TRBV7-9 and TRBJ2-1, with TRBD2 matching 7 bases. Trimming cost V 6 bases and J 5 bases; bases outside gene matches: 13. Germline CDR1 SEHNR, CDR2 FQNEAQ (reference sequence). The CDR3 totals 16 residues. CDR3 in DNA: TGTGCCAGCAGTTACGTCGGGGCGGGAGCAAACAATGAGCAGTTCTTC. It specifies CASSYVGAGANNEQFF.

This clonotype was seen a single time. V gene TRBV5-6 combines with J gene TRBJ2-7, with TRBD1 as a possible D gene (6 bases). The CDR3 sequence is 14 residues long. V lost 2 bases and J lost 2, with 11 bases in between. Looked up from germline, CDR1 is SGHDT and CDR2 is YYEEEE. The CDR3 sequence: CASSFTGSAYEQYF. DNA for the CDR3: TGTGCCAGCAGCTTCACAGGGAGCGCCTACGAGCAGTACTTC.

The chain joins TRBV4-3 to TRBJ2-7; 8 positions agree with TRBD2. This CDR3 spans 14 amino acids. Germline loops: CDR1 LGHNA, CDR2 YSLEER. V lost 1 base to trimming and J lost 4 bases; unmatched junction nucleotides: 3. The CDR3 reads CASSQGASGYEQYF. The CDR3 DNA follows: TGCGCCAGCAGCCAAGGGGCTAGCGGGTACGAGCAGTACTTC.

This clonotype was recorded many times. V gene TRBV24-1 combines with J gene TRBJ2-2, with D tentatively TRBD1 (5 bases). Germline V gene sequence: CDR1 KGHDR, CDR2 SFDVKD. This CDR3 is built from 13 residues. V was shortened by 4 bases and J by 4 bases, with 6 bases between the two germline ends. CDR3 sequence: CATSEGVTGELFF. Written as DNA, the CDR3 is TGTGCCACCAGTGAAGGGGTCACCGGGGAGCTGTTTTTT.